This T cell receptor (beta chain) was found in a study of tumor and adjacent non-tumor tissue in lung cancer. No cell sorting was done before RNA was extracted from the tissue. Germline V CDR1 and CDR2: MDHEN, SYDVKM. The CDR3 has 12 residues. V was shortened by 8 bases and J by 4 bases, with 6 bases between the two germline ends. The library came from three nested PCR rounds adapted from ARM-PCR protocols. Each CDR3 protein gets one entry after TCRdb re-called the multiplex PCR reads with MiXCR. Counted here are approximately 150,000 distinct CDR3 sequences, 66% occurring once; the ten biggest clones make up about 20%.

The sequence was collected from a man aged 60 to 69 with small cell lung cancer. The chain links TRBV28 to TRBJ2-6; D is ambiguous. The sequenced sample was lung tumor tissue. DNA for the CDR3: TGTGCCAGCGCGCGAGGGGCCAACGTCCTGACTTTC. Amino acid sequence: CASARGANVLTF.